This TCR beta chain emerged from a study of T cell responses to AZD1222 COVID-19 vaccine. The method was immunoSEQ multiplex PCR; TCRdb's version includes in-frame clones alone and lacks a portion of them. This sample has some 150,000 clones, with roughly 90% found just once. Germline V gene lookup returns CDR1 SGHAT and CDR2 FQNNGV. The CDR3 has 15 residues. J lost 7 bases, V lost 7 bases, and 9 bases had no gene match. The clonotype originates from an adult who received the AZD1222 COVID-19 vaccine. The chain uses TRBV11-2 and TRBJ2-1; 11 nucleotides align to TRBD2. This specimen was peripheral blood, taken 28 days after the second AZD1222 dose. In nucleotides, the CDR3 is TGTGCCAGCACCCTGACTAGCGGGATTGGAAATGAGCAGTTCTTC. This codes for CASTLTSGIGNEQFF.